This entry is about one T cell receptor beta chain. The antigen remains undetermined. Germline loops: CDR1 SQVTM, CDR2 ANQGSEA. The CDR3 totals 12 residues. These data belong to a study of beta chain features in type 1 diabetes. As every portion of the isolated RNA was reverse transcribed, the sequencing read expressed TCRB transcripts. Sequenced by immunoSEQ multiplex PCR; TCRdb stores in-frame clones only, minus some. The data show 680,000 or so clones, with roughly 12% seen just once and about 0.02% held by the top ten. Study-wide results and limits: When Type 1 diabetes patients were examined, their TCRB CDR3s proved moderately but significantly shorter in all four CD4+ subsets.

Specimen: naive CD4+ T cells from blood. This clonotype originated in a man younger than 35 with type 1 diabetes. The genes are TRBV29-1 and TRBJ2-1; 9 nucleotides agree with TRBD1. CDR3 nucleotide sequence: TGCAGTGCCGGGACAGGGTCCCATGAGCAGTTCTTC. Translation gives CSAGTGSHEQFF.